The rows below give T cell receptor beta chains drawn from one sample of a study of T-cell memory formation after mild COVID-19. MiXCR was run by TCRdb on the 5' RACE reads, yielding one entry per CDR3 protein. The sample has 580,000 or so distinct CDR3 sequences, 15% to 20% seen once. What was sequenced was PBMCs or a T cell subset sorted from them (not recorded which). Every receptor here comes from an adult woman who had mild COVID-19 (a few samples of this study predate the infection). Cell type and time point are not known. CDR3s include the opening cysteine and the closing phenylalanine or tryptophan. Each record gives: V gene, D gene, J gene, clone size, CDR3 protein, CDR3 DNA. The D gene is left open where the match is weak. Expanded clones get a size class; other rows say once, few or many, or leave the size out.

V: TRBV5-1
D: NA
J: TRBJ1-1
size: NA
CDR3: CASRWARDTEAFF
DNA: TGCGCCAGCAGATGGGCGAGGGACACTGAAGCTTTCTTT

V: TRBV27
D: NA
J: TRBJ2-7
size: NA
CDR3: CASSAQGKRYEQYF
DNA: TGTGCCAGCAGTGCTCAGGGGAAACGCTACGAGCAGTACTTC

V: TRBV27
D: NA
J: TRBJ1-5
size: NA
CDR3: CASSVVAGQPQHF
DNA: TGTGCCAGCAGTGTGGTTGCGGGCCAGCCCCAGCATTTT

V: TRBV27
D: NA
J: TRBJ1-6
size: NA
CDR3: CASTGLQGNLDNSPLHF
DNA: TGTGCCAGCACGGGCTTACAGGGCAATCTAGATAATTCACCCCTCCACTTT

V: TRBV12-3/TRBV12-4
D: NA
J: TRBJ1-5
size: NA
CDR3: CASSSWRGRQPQHF
DNA: TGTGCCAGCAGTTCCTGGAGGGGTCGACAGCCCCAGCATTTT

V: TRBV4-1
D: TRBD1
J: TRBJ1-2
size: NA
CDR3: CASSQVTGGDYGYTF
DNA: TGCGCCAGCAGCCAAGTTACAGGGGGCGACTATGGCTACACCTTC

V: TRBV5-1
D: TRBD2
J: TRBJ2-2
size: NA
CDR3: CASSETSGRTGELFF
DNA: TGCGCCAGCAGCGAGACTAGCGGGAGGACCGGGGAGCTGTTTTTT

V: TRBV7-7
D: TRBD2
J: TRBJ2-1
size: few
CDR3: CASSLGSSGRRSSYNEQFF
DNA: TGTGCTAGCAGCTTAGGATCTAGCGGGAGAAGGAGTTCCTACAATGAGCAGTTCTTC

V: TRBV7-9
D: NA
J: TRBJ2-7
size: few
CDR3: CASSLAGLNYEQYF
DNA: TGTGCCAGCAGCTTGGCGGGACTCAACTACGAGCAGTACTTC

V: TRBV20-1
D: NA
J: TRBJ1-1
size: NA
CDR3: CSARQVPGTLNTEAFF
DNA: TGCAGTGCTAGGCAGGTCCCAGGAACCTTGAACACTGAAGCTTTCTTT

V: TRBV9
D: NA
J: TRBJ2-1
size: NA
CDR3: CASSPPPIGDEQFF
DNA: TGTGCAAGCAGCCCCCCGCCCATCGGCGATGAGCAGTTCTTC